This T cell receptor (beta chain) was identified during a study of identical twins. Study-level results: Cord blood beta clonotypes present at high abundance carried fewer insertions; no such pattern appeared in memory repertoires. Monozygotic twins shared more out-of-frame TCR alpha than recombination models predicted. Low generation probability was overrepresented in out-of-frame alpha sequences shared by twins.

The CDR3 spans 15 residues. The V gene's germline CDR1 is SGHRS and CDR2 YFSETQ. This clonotype was counted at least ten times. The antigen is undetermined. A junction end diverges from the germline sequence, so it may reflect a read error. Template switching created a universal primer site, and the cDNA included unique molecular identifiers. TCRdb ran MiXCR on the 5' RACE reads and lists one entry per CDR3 protein. Here the sample spans about 550,000 distinct CDR3 sequences, 20% to 25% being singletons. These same records also appear under a second study, on yellow fever vaccine responses in identical twins.

Sequenced input: CD4+ T cells sorted from blood. This TCR derives from a woman under 30 in good health. V usage is TRBV5-1 and J usage is TRBJ2-1, with D possibly TRBD2 on 6 matching bases. The CDR3 DNA follows: TGTGCCAGCAGTTTAAGTGGAGGGTCCTACAATGAGCAGTTCTTC. It is translated as CASSLSGGSYNEQFF.